The entry below describes one T cell receptor (beta chain). Per the germline V gene, CDR1 is MNHEY and CDR2 is SVGAGI. Between the trimmed V and J ends, which lost 4 bases and 4 bases, there was a span of 13 bases. This CDR3 has 14 residues. The authors' processing: The assay estimated nucleated cells by amplifying reference gene primers. Measured with immunoSEQ multiplex PCR; TCRdb has only the in-frame clones, and not every one. V, J and clone size were drawn from that table, and D and trimming were deduced from the DNA. The sample consists of about 240,000 clones, more than 75% of them appearing once. The data were taken from a study of blood T cell repertoires in COVID-19. Study-level information: Whether acute or convalescent, the COVID-19 samples came from the United States, Italy and Spain. T cells, B-cell-depleted T cells, or PBMCs provided the cDNA or gDNA that served as material.

The specimen was peripheral blood. V and J are TRBV6-5 and TRBJ1-2, with D possibly being TRBD1 (5 bases). This clonotype was sampled from a woman aged 40 to 50 who had recovered from COVID-19. CDR3 loop: CASSSRGGFYGYTF. The CDR3, as DNA: TGTGCCAGCAGTTCCCGGGGGGGGTTCTATGGCTACACCTTC.